The 23 T cell receptor beta chains reported below all come from one sample, sequenced in a study of cytomegalovirus exposure and HLA in healthy donors. The PCR ran on 60 Vbeta and 13 Jbeta primers. Sequenced by immunoSEQ multiplex PCR; TCRdb stores in-frame clones only, minus some. The sample lists approximately 150,000 clones; 68% were seen once. The sequenced material came from PBMCs. The receptor set was obtained from a man aged 60-69 years in good health and CMV-seronegative.

The chain combines TRBV5-4 with TRBJ2-4; D possibly corresponds to TRBD1 (5 bases). Trimming cost V 0 bases and J 0 bases, with 7 bases left between them. CDR1 and CDR2 (germline): SGHNT, YYREEE (reference sequence). CDR3 length equals 15 residues. DNA for the CDR3: TGTGCCAGCAGCTTGGGTGGGGCAGCCAAAAACATTCAGTACTTC. Translating it yields CASSLGGAAKNIQYF.

CDR3 loop: CASSADWDRGTGYTF. CDR3 bases: TGTGCCAGCAGCGCAGACTGGGACAGGGGCACTGGCTACACCTTC. The rearrangement links TRBV7-9 to TRBJ1-2; 10 nucleotides match TRBD1. Germline V gene lookup returns CDR1 SEHNR and CDR2 FQNEAQ (reference sequence). J gave up 7 bases and V 5 bases, and 10 bases lay outside the gene matches. The CDR3 spans 15 residues.

The rearrangement uses TRBV6-1 and TRBJ1-5; D not resolved. Trimming shortened V by 6 bases and J by 0 bases, and 12 bases separated the two germline ends. Germline V CDR1 and CDR2: MNHNS, SASEGT. The CDR3 extends over 15 amino acids. The CDR3 sequence: CASRETTYSNQPQHF. For the CDR3, the DNA is TGTGCCAGCAGGGAAACAACGTATAGCAATCAGCCCCAGCATTTT.

This chain connects TRBV18 to TRBJ1-3; 7 bases match TRBD1. CDR3 length: 17 amino acids. The germline V gene has CDR1 KGHSH and CDR2 LQKENI. The V segment lost 3 bases and the J segment 0 bases; nucleotides outside the gene matches: 8. The CDR3 here is CASSPLRQGDSGNTIYF. In DNA form, the CDR3 reads TGTGCCAGCTCACCTCTTAGACAGGGCGACTCTGGAAACACCATATATTTT.

The chain carries TRBV11-2 and TRBJ2-7; 7 positions agree with TRBD2. The CDR3 covers 15 residues. The V gene's germline CDR1 is SGHAT and CDR2 FQNNGV. V lost 5 bases and J lost 4; bases outside the gene matches: 11. As DNA, the CDR3 is TGTGCCAGCAGCATGTCCCGGGACTACACGTACGAGCAGTACTTC. As protein: CASSMSRDYTYEQYF.

The V and J genes are TRBV18 and TRBJ2-7, with 10 bases matching TRBD2. Trimming removed 4 bases from V and 7 bases from J; junction bases left unmatched: 13. The CDR3 covers 16 residues. Germline-derived CDR1 and CDR2 are KGHSH and LQKENI. The CDR3 coding sequence is TGTGCCAGCTCACTACCAGCGGGAGGGGATCTTAGGGAGCAGTACTTC. It yields the protein CASSLPAGGDLREQYF. The variable domain in full, with the rest retrieved from reference TRBV18 and TRBJ2-7, is NAGVMQNPRHLVRRRGQEARLRCSPMKGHSHVYWYRQLPEEGLKFMVYLQKENIIDESGMPKERFSAEFPKEGPSILRIQQVVRGDSAAYFCASSLPAGGDLREQYFGPGTRLTVT.

The chain links TRBV5-1 to TRBJ1-1, with D unclear. Germline V gives CDR1 SGHRS, CDR2 YFSETQ. The CDR3 totals 16 residues. V lost 0 bases and J lost 3, with 15 bases in between. DNA for the CDR3: TGCGCCAGCAGCTTGGAATTTTCGGTGCGGGACACTGAAGCTTTCTTT. Its translation is CASSLEFSVRDTEAFF.

The genes are TRBV7-3 and TRBJ1-2; no firm D call. The CDR3 is 14 amino acids. The V end lost 2 bases, the J end lost 0 bases, and 7 bases lay between the germline ends. Looked up from germline, CDR1 is SGHTA and CDR2 is FQGTGA. The CDR3 sequence is CASSLAGPNYGYTF. The CDR3 DNA reads as TGTGCCAGCAGCTTAGCAGGCCCTAACTATGGCTACACCTTC.

The chain recombines TRBV7-6 with TRBJ2-7, with 7 bases that match TRBD2. The V and J ends lost 4 bases and 3 bases, in that order; junction bases with no gene match: 15. Germline V CDR1 and CDR2: SGHVS, FNYEAQ. The CDR3 has 17 residues. The CDR3 sequence is CASSSSLRVAGNYEQYF. CDR3 DNA: TGTGCCAGCAGCTCCTCCCTTCGAGTAGCGGGCAACTACGAGCAGTACTTC.

The gene calls are TRBV28 and TRBJ2-4; perhaps TRBD1 as D (6 bases). The length of the CDR3 is 16 residues. Germline V gene data show CDR1 as MDHEN and CDR2 as SYDVKM. V lost 4 bases, J lost 0 bases, and 13 bases lay in between. The CDR3 loop is CASSSGQNLAKNIQYF. The DNA of the CDR3 is TGTGCCAGCAGTTCAGGACAGAACCTAGCCAAAAACATTCAGTACTTC.

This clone has a handful of counts. The chain recombines TRBV30 with TRBJ1-1; the D gene is possibly TRBD1 (6 bases). This CDR3 comprises 15 residues. Trimming cost V 4 bases and J 0 bases, with 15 bases left between them. Germline CDR1 GTSNPN, CDR2 SVGIG (reference sequence). The CDR3 DNA is TGTGCCTGGACCCGGGCAGGACAGATGAACACTGAAGCTTTCTTT. Amino acid sequence: CAWTRAGQMNTEAFF.

The rearrangement uses TRBV27 and TRBJ1-2, with 9 bases lining up with TRBD1. Germline V lookup: CDR1 MNHEY, CDR2 SMNVEV (reference sequence). Trimming took 4 bases from V and 1 from J; bases not matched to a gene: 1. This CDR3 comprises 14 residues. In nucleotides, the CDR3 is TGTGCCAGCAGTTGGGACAGGGATAACTATGGCTACACCTTC. Protein sequence: CASSWDRDNYGYTF.

The chain combines TRBV9 with TRBJ2-3; the match to TRBD2 covers 11 bases. V lost 6 bases, J lost 3 bases, and 6 bases stayed unmatched. Germline V gene data show CDR1 as SGDLS and CDR2 as YYNGEE. CDR3 size: 15 residues. The CDR3 nucleotides are TGTGCCAGCACCACTAGCGGGAGAAGGACAGATACGCAGTATTTT. This gives the protein CASTTSGRRTDTQYF.

This chain links TRBV29-1 with TRBJ2-3; D remains ambiguous. This CDR3 is built from 15 residues. Trimming stripped 1 base from V and 1 base from J, with 12 bases between. Per germline, CDR1 SQVTM and CDR2 ANQGSEA. CDR3 region: CSVEVLAPRTDTQYF. CDR3 nucleotides: TGCAGCGTTGAAGTACTCGCCCCACGCACAGATACGCAGTATTTT.

The chain couples TRBV5-5 to TRBJ2-1; no reliable D call. In germline, CDR1 is SGHKS, CDR2 YYEKEE (reference sequence). This CDR3 comprises 13 residues. V was pared by 4 bases and J by 6 bases, with 11 bases between. CDR3 in amino acids: CASSTLTGNEQFF. CDR3 DNA: TGTGCCAGCAGCACCCTCACGGGCAATGAGCAGTTCTTC.

The chain carries TRBV10-3 and TRBJ2-7; D unclear. Germline CDR1 ENHRY, CDR2 SYGVKD. Trimming stripped 5 bases from V and 4 bases from J, with 12 bases between. The CDR3 length is 13 residues. CDR3 region: CAISTDPTYEQYF. In nucleotides, the CDR3 is TGTGCCATCAGTACCGACCCGACTTACGAGCAGTACTTC.

About this clone itself: One junction end does not reproduce the germline sequence, and a read error may be involved. The CDR3 bases are TGTGCCAGCAGCCCTGGGACAGGTATTAACCCCTTC. Translation: CASSPGTGINPF. The genes are TRBV13 and TRBJ1-2, with 8 positions matching TRBD1. The germline gives CDR1 PRHDT, CDR2 FYEKMQ (reference sequence). The CDR3 runs 12 residues.

The chain carries TRBV6-1 and TRBJ2-7, with D possibly matching TRBD2 (6 bases). Germline-derived CDR1 and CDR2 are MNHNS and SASEGT. V was trimmed by 2 bases and J by 2 bases, leaving 19 bases between them. The CDR3 has 17 amino acids. DNA of the CDR3: TGTGCCAGCAGTGAACGACTAGGATTGGGGGAACCCTACGAGCAGTACTTC. Its translation: CASSERLGLGEPYEQYF.

J is TRBJ2-7 and V is TRBV25-1; D is perhaps TRBD2 (5 bases). Germline V gene data show CDR1 as MGHDK and CDR2 as SYGVNS. The V and J ends lost 3 bases and 1 base respectively, with 13 bases between them. The CDR3 runs to 15 residues. This CDR3 is CASSDVIRGSYEQYF. CDR3 DNA: TGTGCCAGCAGTGATGTTATCAGAGGGTCCTACGAGCAGTACTTC.

The chain links TRBV5-1 to TRBJ1-1; D is uncertain. Germline V gene lookup returns CDR1 SGHRS and CDR2 YFSETQ. The CDR3 contains 14 residues. V was pared by 0 bases and J by 2 bases, with 8 bases between. In nucleotides, the CDR3 is TGCGCCAGCAGCTTGGGCGGGCCCAACACTGAAGCTTTCTTT. This translates into CASSLGGPNTEAFF.

This clone turned up a few times. The V and J genes are TRBV9 and TRBJ2-7; 11 nucleotides agree with TRBD2. CDR1 SGDLS and CDR2 YYNGEE come from the germline V gene. The length of the CDR3 is 16 residues. The V segment lost 3 bases and the J segment 0 bases; nucleotides outside the gene matches: 5. CDR3 in DNA: TGTGCCAGCAGCGCCGCAACTAGCGGGAGCTCCTACGAGCAGTACTTC. This sequence encodes CASSAATSGSSYEQYF.

V gene TRBV6-5 combines with J gene TRBJ1-5; D remains ambiguous. Germline V lookup: CDR1 MNHEY, CDR2 SVGAGI. Trimming removed 4 bases from V and 5 bases from J, with 12 bases in between. CDR3 length: 14 amino acids. The CDR3 DNA follows: TGTGCCAGCAGTTTGGTGAGTGACTATCAGCCCCAGCATTTT. Translating gives CASSLVSDYQPQHF.

CDR3 region: CASSLGQRSQETQYF. DNA for the CDR3: TGCGCCAGCAGCTTGGGACAGCGTTCCCAAGAGACCCAGTACTTC. The chain has TRBV5-1 and TRBJ2-5, with a tentative D call TRBD1 (5 bases). Germline V CDR1 and CDR2: SGHRS, YFSETQ. The CDR3 has 15 amino acids. V was trimmed by 0 bases and J by 1 base, leaving 10 bases between them.